These 3 T cell receptor beta chains share one sample of origin, sequenced in a study of CD8+CD57+ T cells in acquired aplastic anemia. CD8+CD57+ cell expansion, shown by flow cytometry, had occurred in the patients selected for sequencing. The use of genomic DNA as template underpinned the TCR beta VDJ and CDR3 profiling. One entry per CDR3 protein, called by TCRdb with MiXCR from the reads. The table lists roughly 150,000 distinct CDR3 sequences, more than 45% of them singletons. Sequencing used sorted CD4+, CD8+, or CD8+CD57+ T cells (not recorded which) from PBMCs. These receptors all stem from a human donor with aplastic anemia.

Points on this clonotype: A read error may produce the germline difference seen at one junction end. The V and J genes are TRBV2 and TRBJ1-5; D gene unclear. Germline V gene lookup returns CDR1 SNHLY and CDR2 FYNNEI. The CDR3 has 13 amino acids. The DNA of the CDR3 is TGTGCCAGCAGTCGGCGGAGCAGTCAGCCCCAGCATTTT. Its translation is CASSRRSSQPQHF.

This clonotype has ten or more counts. The chain joins TRBV20-1 to TRBJ1-1; TRBD1 is a possible D gene (5 bases). V was trimmed by 6 bases and J by 1 base, leaving 15 bases between them. The CDR3 loop spans 14 amino acids. Germline V gene lookup returns CDR1 DFQATT and CDR2 SNEGSKA (reference sequence). The CDR3 region has the DNA TGCAGTGCCCCACCGACAGTGAGGAACACTGAAGCTTTCTTT. Residues: CSAPPTVRNTEAFF.

V usage is TRBV5-1 and J usage is TRBJ1-5; D is possibly TRBD1 (6 bases). Per the germline V gene, CDR1 is SGHRS and CDR2 is YFSETQ. V gave up 4 bases and J gave up 1 base, with 9 bases separating them. The CDR3 covers 14 residues. The CDR3 protein is CASSPGASNQPQHF. The CDR3 region has the DNA TGCGCCAGCAGCCCAGGGGCCAGCAATCAGCCCCAGCATTTT.